This is a list of T cell receptor beta chains from one sample in a study of human T cells and chemical hapten exposure. TCRdb analysed the RACE reads with MiXCR anew, one entry per CDR3 protein. The table lists over 50,000 distinct CDR3 sequences, approximately 9.7% of them singletons, with approximately 9.5% in the top ten. The specimen was whole blood, collected in connection with sensitization to the hapten diphenylcyclopropenone (DPC). The receptors come from a woman aged 30 to 39 with alopecia areata. Some clones in this sample may be carry-over from other donors' samples. Both conserved end residues are part of each CDR3. A D gene is named only where the DNA matches it firmly. Clone size is shown for a subset of rows, as once, few, many or a class of expanded clone.

d_gene	v_gene	abundance	j_gene	CDR3nt	CDR3aa
TRBD1	TRBV7-9	medium-sized	TRBJ1-5	TGTGCCAGCAGCGCAGGGACAGGGAATTACAATCAGCCCCAGCATTTT	CASSAGTGNYNQPQHF
.	TRBV1	few	TRBJ2-7	TGCACCAGCAGCCAAGATGAACGTCTAGCGGGGGCCGACGAGCAGTACTTC	CTSSQDERLAGADEQYF
TRBD1	TRBV25-1	.	TRBJ1-2	TGTGCCAGCAGGTTCTCGACAGGGGACTATGGCTACACCTTC	CASRFSTGDYGYTF
.	TRBV10-2	.	TRBJ2-3	TGCGCCAGCAGGGGGGGACCCCGCGGGACCGCAGATACGCAGTATTTT	CASRGGPRGTADTQYF
.	TRBV27	many	TRBJ1-6	TGTGCCAGCAGTTTAAGGTGGCGGGGTTATTCACCCCTCCACTTT	CASSLRWRGYSPLHF
.	TRBV7-2	.	TRBJ1-2	TGTGCCAGCAGCCCGGGACTAGCTGGCTACACCTTC	CASSPGLAGYTF
TRBD1	TRBV12-3/TRBV12-4	many	TRBJ2-7	TGTGCCAGCAGTCGGACAGGGGGCGAGCAGTACTTC	CASSRTGGEQYF
TRBD1	TRBV4-1	.	TRBJ2-5	TGCGCCAGCAGCCAGGGACAGGGGGCCGGAGAGACCCAGTACTTC	CASSQGQGAGETQYF
TRBD1	TRBV28	few	TRBJ2-7	TGTGCCAGCAACCCGGGACAGACTCCTAACGAGCAGTACTTC	CASNPGQTPNEQYF
TRBD1	TRBV7-2	once	TRBJ1-1	TGTGCCAGCAGCTGGGACAGGGGGGGCACTGAAGCTTTCTTT	CASSWDRGGTEAFF
.	TRBV5-1	.	TRBJ1-1	TGCGCCAGCAGCTTATCAGGGATGAACACTGAAGCTTTCTTT	CASSLSGMNTEAFF
TRBD1	TRBV28	many	TRBJ1-5	TGTGCCAGCAGTTTACAGGACAGGCACCAGCCCCAGCATTTT	CASSLQDRHQPQHF
TRBD2	TRBV28	.	TRBJ2-3	TGTGCCAGCAGTTTAGGTCTAGCGGGGTTAGGCACAGATACGCAGTATTTT	CASSLGLAGLGTDTQYF
.	TRBV6-1	.	TRBJ2-6	TGTGCCAGCGAGAGGGGGACCGGGGCCAACGTCCTGACTTTC	CASERGTGANVLTF
.	TRBV28	.	TRBJ1-1	TGTGCCAGCAGCTCTTCGGGGCCCAATGAAGCTTTCTTT	CASSSSGPNEAFF
.	TRBV27	few	TRBJ2-2	TGTGCCAGCAGAGAGTCGGGCGGGGAGCTGTTTTTT	CASRESGGELFF
.	TRBV6-5	few	TRBJ1-2	TGTGCCAGCAGCCCCGACAGATGCTATGGCTACACCTTC	CASSPDRCYGYTF
TRBD2	TRBV5-6	many	TRBJ2-3	TGTGCCAGCAGCATCGGGACTACTAGCACAGATACGCAGTATTTT	CASSIGTTSTDTQYF
TRBD1	TRBV14	.	TRBJ1-4	TGTGCCAGCAGCCAAACAGGGGGCGCGAATGAAAAACTGTTTTTT	CASSQTGGANEKLFF
.	TRBV2	.	TRBJ1-2	TGTGCCAGCACCAAGGACGGAGGGTCTAACTATGGCTACACCTTC	CASTKDGGSNYGYTF
TRBD1	TRBV5-4	.	TRBJ2-2	TGTGCCAGCAGCTCTAAATCCGGGACAGGTGCCGGGGAGCTGTTTTTT	CASSSKSGTGAGELFF
TRBD1	TRBV20-1	many	TRBJ1-2	TGCAGTGCCCGAGACAGGGGTTCAGCCTATGGCTACACCTTC	CSARDRGSAYGYTF
.	TRBV3-1	.	TRBJ1-6	TGTGCCAGCAGCCAAGATGGGGCAGGAGAGCATTCACCCCTCCACTTT	CASSQDGAGEHSPLHF
TRBD2	TRBV5-1	few	TRBJ2-3	TGCGCCAGCAGCTTGCGTCTAGCGGGGGAGACAGATACGCAGTATTTT	CASSLRLAGETDTQYF
TRBD2	TRBV6-4	few	TRBJ2-3	TGTGCCAGCAGTACAAGCGGGGGGACAGATACGCAGTATTTT	CASSTSGGTDTQYF
.	TRBV21-1	few	TRBJ2-7	TGTGCCAGCAGCAAATACAAACCCTCCTACGAGCAGTACTTC	CASSKYKPSYEQYF
.	TRBV6-6	.	TRBJ1-5	TGTGCCAGCAGCCCTGAGGACGGATACAATCAGCCCCAGCATTTT	CASSPEDGYNQPQHF
.	TRBV12-2	many	TRBJ2-7	TGTGCAAGTCGCTTATCCAATAGTGACAGGGAACTCTCCTACGAGCAGTACTTC	CASRLSNSDRELSYEQYF
.	TRBV2	.	TRBJ2-1	TGTGCCAGCAGTGAAGCGCCCCCGGGGTCTAGTGAGCAGTTCTTC	CASSEAPPGSSEQFF
.	TRBV12-3/TRBV12-4	many	TRBJ1-6	TGTGCCAGCAGTACCAGGACAGAAAATTCACCCCTCCACTTT	CASSTRTENSPLHF
.	TRBV30	.	TRBJ2-3	TGTGCCTGGGAACCGGGACTCAACACAGATACGCAGTATTTT	CAWEPGLNTDTQYF
TRBD1	TRBV7-2	few	TRBJ2-7	TGTGCCAGCAGCACACGGACAGGGGGAGACTACGAGCAGTACTTC	CASSTRTGGDYEQYF
.	TRBV7-9	.	TRBJ2-3	TGTGCCAGCAGCTCAGCATTGGATACGCAGTATTTT	CASSSALDTQYF
.	TRBV6-2/TRBV6-3	few	TRBJ1-6	TGTGCCAGCAGTCCCCCCGGTAATCGGAATTCACCCCTCCACTTT	CASSPPGNRNSPLHF
.	TRBV4-2	few	TRBJ1-4	TGTGCCAGCAGCCAAGACCTAGGGCGCGAAAAACTGTTTTTT	CASSQDLGREKLFF
.	TRBV7-2	few	TRBJ2-3	TGTGCCAGCAGCTTATCACGGACTGTCACAGATACGCAGTATTTT	CASSLSRTVTDTQYF
TRBD1	TRBV4-2	many	TRBJ2-7	TGTGCCAGCAGCCAAGTTGACAGGGGGAGCTACGAGCAGTACTTC	CASSQVDRGSYEQYF
.	TRBV14	.	TRBJ2-7	TGTGCCAGCAGCCCGTTTGCGGTCTACGAGCAGTACTTC	CASSPFAVYEQYF
.	TRBV6-5	few	TRBJ1-1	TGTGCCAGCAGTTACACGCAGGGAAGGAGAACTGAAGCTTTCTTT	CASSYTQGRRTEAFF
TRBD1	TRBV5-4	few	TRBJ1-4	TGTGCCAGCAGCTCCGGACAGGGGGCGAGGGGTGAAAAACTGTTTTTT	CASSSGQGARGEKLFF
TRBD2	TRBV28	many	TRBJ2-3	TGTGCCAGCAGTTTCACTAGCGGGGGTTCAAGGGGTACGCAGTATTTT	CASSFTSGGSRGTQYF
.	TRBV20-1	.	TRBJ1-5	TGCAGTGCTAGAGATTTCTCGAGGGGCAATCAGCCCCAGCATTTT	CSARDFSRGNQPQHF
.	TRBV19	.	TRBJ1-1	TGTGCCAGTATGTTAGGGGCCACTGAAGCTTTCTTT	CASMLGATEAFF
TRBD2	TRBV9	.	TRBJ2-1	TGTGCCAGCAGCGTAGGACTAGCGGGGTTCAATGAGCAGTTCTTC	CASSVGLAGFNEQFF
.	TRBV30	few	TRBJ1-1	TGTGCCTGGAGTGTTGGGCTGACCAACACTGAAGCTTTCTTT	CAWSVGLTNTEAFF
TRBD1	TRBV6-1	.	TRBJ1-6	TGTGCCAGCAGTGGTGGACAGGGGAATGCACCCCTCCACTTT	CASSGGQGNAPLHF
.	TRBV19	many	TRBJ2-3	TGTGCCAGTAGCCCGACTAGCACAGATACGCAGTATTTT	CASSPTSTDTQYF
.	TRBV20-1	many	TRBJ1-6	TGCAGTGCTAGACGGCGGGGTCGTTCCTATAATTCACCCCTCCACTTT	CSARRRGRSYNSPLHF